This entry lists 23 T cell receptor beta chains sequenced from one sample in a study of beta chain features in type 1 diabetes. The sequenced template was cDNA made from the entire isolated RNA. Sequencing used immunoSEQ multiplex PCR; TCRdb keeps in-frame clones, though not all of them. The sample records about 400,000 clones, roughly 12% being singletons. The antigens these receptors bind are not known. Study-wide points: Type 1 diabetes patients showed a moderate but significant shortening of TCRB CDR3s in all four CD4+ subsets.

The sequencing sample was made of naive CD4+ T cells from blood. The receptors were sampled from a woman aged 18 to 35 with type 1 diabetes.

This clone has more than one count but fewer than ten. The CDR3 loop is CASSPTSGGYNEQFF. The CDR3 coding sequence is TGTGCCAGCAGCCCAACTAGCGGGGGTTACAATGAGCAGTTCTTC. The chain employs TRBV9 and TRBJ2-1, with 11 positions matching TRBD2. Germline CDR1 SGDLS, CDR2 YYNGEE. The CDR3 has 15 residues. With V trimmed by 4 bases and J by 4 bases, 4 bases remained unmatched.

The table lists this clone with a few counts. V usage is TRBV5-1 and J usage is TRBJ2-5; a possible D gene is TRBD1 (6 bases). From germline, CDR1 is SGHRS and CDR2 YFSETQ. The CDR3 is made up of 14 amino acids. The ends were cut back, 2 bases at V and 5 bases at J, with 13 bases in the middle. The CDR3 DNA is TGCGCCAGCAGCTTCACAGGGTCAGCGGAGACCCAGTACTTC. It yields the protein CASSFTGSAETQYF.

The chain links TRBV19 to TRBJ1-1, with D uncertain. The V gene's germline CDR1 is LNHDA and CDR2 SQIVND (reference sequence). The CDR3 loop spans 14 amino acids. Trimming shortened V by 3 bases and J by 1 base, and 9 bases separated the two germline ends. CDR3 residues: CASSMPEKNTEAFF. The CDR3 DNA sequence: TGTGCCAGTAGTATGCCTGAGAAGAACACTGAAGCTTTCTTT. Full variable domain (remainder filled in from reference TRBV19 and TRBJ1-1): DGGITQSPKYLFRKEGQNVTLSCEQNLNHDAMYWYRQDPGQGLRLIYYSQIVNDFQKGDIAEGYSVSREKKESFPLTVTSAQKNPTAFYLCASSMPEKNTEAFFGQGTRLTVV.

This clone occurred a few times. The rearrangement links TRBV19 to TRBJ2-2; no clear D gene. Trimming took off 7 bases at V and 3 bases at J, with 12 bases between the two ends. Germline lookup yields CDR1 LNHDA and CDR2 SQIVND (reference sequence). The length of the CDR3 is 14 residues. The CDR3 sequence: CASTAAGYTGELFF. CDR3 nucleotides: TGTGCCAGTACGGCCGCCGGGTACACCGGGGAGCTGTTTTTT.

This clone was seen more than once but under ten times. This chain joins TRBV30 and TRBJ2-7, with no clear D. V lost 2 bases, J lost 7 bases, and 18 bases lay in between. CDR3 length equals 14 residues. CDR1 GTSNPN and CDR2 SVGIG come from the germline V gene (reference sequence). This chain's CDR3 is CAWSKSQLPVEQYF. In nucleotides, the CDR3 is TGTGCCTGGAGTAAGAGCCAACTCCCCGTGGAGCAGTACTTC.

This clone was seen a few times. This sequence joins TRBV29-1 and TRBJ2-1; D unclear. In germline, CDR1 is SQVTM, CDR2 ANQGSEA. V lost 7 bases and J 2 bases, leaving 9 bases between the germline ends. There are 12 residues in the CDR3. The CDR3 reads CSGSRTYNEQFF. DNA for the CDR3: TGCAGCGGCTCGAGGACCTACAATGAGCAGTTCTTC.

The V gene is TRBV11-2, the J gene TRBJ1-2; 9 nucleotides align to TRBD1. J gave up 4 bases and V 6 bases, and 12 bases lay outside the gene matches. The germline CDR1 and CDR2 sequences are SGHAT and FQNNGV. The length of the CDR3 is 16 residues. In DNA form, the CDR3 reads TGTGCCAGCAGAGCCCCGGGACAGGGATATTCCTATGGCTACACCTTC. Residues: CASRAPGQGYSYGYTF.

V usage is TRBV18 and J usage is TRBJ2-1, with 8 nucleotides matching TRBD2. This CDR3 comprises 13 residues. The ends lost 3 bases at V and 7 bases at J; junction bases unmatched: 2. Germline V gene data show CDR1 as KGHSH and CDR2 as LQKENI. This CDR3 is CASSPRLANEQFF. CDR3 bases: TGTGCCAGCTCACCGCGACTAGCGAATGAGCAGTTCTTC.

The table lists this clone with a few counts. The chain couples TRBV29-1 to TRBJ2-1; 8 bases fit TRBD2. The trim removed 4 bases at V and 8 bases at J, leaving 4 bases unmatched. Per the germline V gene, CDR1 is SQVTM and CDR2 is ANQGSEA. This CDR3 comprises 12 residues. The CDR3 is CSVGRAGDEQFF. Written as DNA, the CDR3 is TGCAGCGTTGGAAGAGCGGGAGATGAGCAGTTCTTC.

This clone was seen a few times. The junction shows a germline mismatch at one end, possibly a read error. The chain has TRBV28 and TRBJ1-1; 7 nucleotides agree with TRBD1. This CDR3 contains 14 residues. The germline CDR1 and CDR2 sequences are MDHEN and SYDVKM. CDR3 sequence: CASSLSQGVADRAF. The CDR3 nucleotides are TGTGCCAGCAGTTTATCCCAGGGGGTTGCCGATAGAGCCTTT.

The chain couples TRBV29-1 to TRBJ2-2, with D tentatively TRBD1 (6 bases). CDR1 SQVTM and CDR2 ANQGSEA come from the germline V gene. Trimming cost V 7 bases and J 3 bases, with 24 bases left between them. The CDR3 loop spans 17 amino acids. CDR3 DNA sequence: TGCAGCGCTTCATACAGGGAGAAGGGGTTGGACACCGGGGAGCTGTTTTTT. It is translated as CSASYREKGLDTGELFF.

This clone was recorded a few times. J is TRBJ2-5 and V is TRBV7-2; perhaps TRBD2 as D (5 bases). The CDR3 consists of 13 residues. From germline, CDR1 is SGHTA and CDR2 FQGNSA. V dropped 8 bases and J dropped 5 bases, with 15 bases sitting between them. CDR3: CASLGLERETQYF. The CDR3, as DNA: TGTGCCAGCCTTGGGTTAGAGCGGGAGACCCAGTACTTC. Filled out from reference TRBV7-2 and TRBJ2-5, the complete variable domain reads GAGVSQSPSNKVTEKGKDVELRCDPISGHTALYWYRQSLGQGLEFLIYFQGNSAPDKSGLPSDRFSAERTGGSVSTLTIQRTQQEDSAVYLCASLGLERETQYFGPGTRLLVL.

The chain recombines TRBV30 with TRBJ2-7; 7 bases agree with TRBD1. Germline V gene data show CDR1 as GTSNPN and CDR2 as SVGIG (reference sequence). The trim removed 1 base at V and 1 base at J, leaving 4 bases unmatched. The CDR3 has 14 residues. The DNA for the CDR3 is TGTGCCTGGAGTGGTGGGGACAGTTCCTACGAGCAGTACTTC. Translating it yields CAWSGGDSSYEQYF.

J is TRBJ1-2 and V is TRBV25-1, with D uncertain. Trimming cost V 3 bases and J 3 bases, with 5 bases left between them. The CDR3 runs to 12 residues. The germline gives CDR1 MGHDK, CDR2 SYGVNS. CDR3 sequence: CASSDLYYGYTF. In nucleotides, the CDR3 is TGTGCCAGCAGTGACCTATACTATGGCTACACCTTC.

Only a few counts were recorded for this clone. The CDR3 DNA reads TGTGCCAGCAATCACTACGGAGGACAGGGAGAGACCCAGTACTTC. Translation: CASNHYGGQGETQYF. J is TRBJ2-5 and V is TRBV6-5, with 8 bases fitting TRBD1. The germline V gene encodes CDR1 MNHEY and CDR2 SVGAGI. This CDR3 has 15 amino acids. V was pared by 7 bases and J by 4 bases, with 11 bases of the junction left unmatched.

The V call is TRBV30, the J call TRBJ1-3; D remains unclear. This CDR3 is built from 12 residues. Trimming took 2 bases from V and 4 from J, leaving 6 bases between them. The germline CDR1 and CDR2 sequences are GTSNPN and SVGIG (reference sequence). As DNA, the CDR3 is TGTGCCTGGAGTCCCGCGGGAAACACCATATATTTT. This gives the protein CAWSPAGNTIYF.

V and J are TRBV9 and TRBJ1-2; a weak D match, TRBD1 (6 bases). Per germline, CDR1 SGDLS and CDR2 YYNGEE. There are 15 residues in the CDR3. Trimming stripped 3 bases from V and 4 bases from J, with 16 bases between. In DNA form, the CDR3 reads TGTGCCAGCAGCGCCCATTCGAGCAGGGGCTATGGCTACACCTTC. This codes for CASSAHSSRGYGYTF. The complete variable domain, with remaining parts taken from reference TRBV9 and TRBJ1-2, reads DSGVTQTPKHLITATGQRVTLRCSPRSGDLSVYWYQQSLDQGLQFLIQYYNGEERAKGNILERFSAQQFPDLHSELNLSSLELGDSALYFCASSAHSSRGYGYTFGSGTRLTVV.

This clone was picked up a small number of times. This chain links TRBV18 with TRBJ1-5, with unresolved D. V was cut by 2 bases and J by 4 bases, with 9 bases left in between. CDR1 and CDR2 (germline): KGHSH, LQKENI. The CDR3 runs to 14 residues. The CDR3 DNA follows: TGTGCCAGCTCACCAACGACCGGGAATCAGCCCCAGCATTTT. It is translated as CASSPTTGNQPQHF.

This sequence joins TRBV5-1 and TRBJ2-7, with 11 nucleotides matching TRBD1. There are 15 residues in the CDR3. Germline CDR1 and CDR2: SGHRS and YFSETQ. V shed 4 bases, J shed 2 bases, and the junction held 5 bases outside the gene matches. CDR3 sequence reads: CASSGGGQGAYEQYF. The CDR3 nucleotides are TGCGCCAGCAGCGGGGGGGGACAGGGGGCCTACGAGCAGTACTTC.

Only a few counts were recorded for this clone. This sequence joins TRBV5-4 and TRBJ1-4; D is possibly TRBD1 (6 bases). The CDR3 loop spans 15 amino acids. Germline CDR1 and CDR2: SGHNT and YYREEE (reference sequence). With 2 bases removed from V and 3 bases from J, the gap between germline ends came to 11 bases. The CDR3 reads CASSLGGDPNEKLFF. The CDR3, as DNA: TGTGCCAGCAGCTTAGGGGGGGACCCTAATGAAAAACTGTTTTTT.

As to this clone: One end of the junction is discordant with germline, which a read error may explain. The gene calls are TRBV9 and TRBJ1-1, with TRBD1 identical over 9 bases. Germline V gives CDR1 SGDLS, CDR2 YYNGEE. CDR3 length equals 12 residues. CDR3 loop: CASSAGQGLVVF. In DNA, the CDR3 is TGTGCCAGCAGCGCGGGACAGGGCTTAGTCGTCTTT.

The table lists this clone with a few counts. V usage is TRBV5-6 and J usage is TRBJ2-3, with D possibly matching TRBD1 (6 bases). V was pared by 5 bases and J by 6 bases, with 22 bases between. The CDR3 spans 16 residues. CDR1 SGHDT and CDR2 YYEEEE come from the germline V gene. The CDR3 DNA follows: TGTGCCAGCAGGTACAGGGTGATGGGCTCGGCGGATACGCAGTATTTT. It is translated as CASRYRVMGSADTQYF.

This clone was counted between two and nine times. The chain has TRBV29-1 and TRBJ1-5; D remains unclear. Germline lookup yields CDR1 SQVTM and CDR2 ANQGSEA. The CDR3 is 12 residues long. V dropped 5 bases and J dropped 3 bases, with 8 bases sitting between them. Here the CDR3 reads CSVSGTNQPQHF. The CDR3 DNA reads as TGCAGCGTTTCAGGTACCAATCAGCCCCAGCATTTT.